A selection of T cell receptor beta chains follows, all from one sample in a study of identical twins. MiXCR was run by TCRdb on the 5' RACE reads, yielding one entry per CDR3 protein. Of approximately 500,000 distinct CDR3 sequences listed, about 24% are singletons. The data also belong to a second study, concerning T cells expressing NK-cell markers.

The material sequenced was CD4+ T cells sorted from blood. Receptors were obtained from a woman aged 18-35 years in good health. The CDR3 runs from the conserved cysteine through the conserved F or W. A D gene is named only where the DNA matches it firmly. Size is omitted from some rows. Given values are once, few, many or a class for expanded clones.

>.|TRBD2|TRBV7-9|TRBJ2-1
TGTGCCAGCAGCCGGGCGGGACTAGCGGGAAATGAGCAGTTCTTC
CASSRAGLAGNEQFF
>.|TRBD2|TRBV6-5|TRBJ2-3
TGTGCCAGCAGTTACACCAGCCCAGCGGGGGGTAGGACAGATACGCAGTATTTT
CASSYTSPAGGRTDTQYF
>few|.|TRBV2|TRBJ2-5
TGTGGGAGTAGCGGCGATCGAGAGACCCAGTACTTC
CGSSGDRETQYF
>.|.|TRBV7-9|TRBJ2-5
TGTGCCAGCAGCCCTAGTGGGGGGATCACAGAGACCCAGTACTTC
CASSPSGGITETQYF
>.|TRBD2|TRBV9|TRBJ2-3
TGTGCCAGCAGCGTTTGCGGGGGACGCACAGATACGCAGTATTTT
CASSVCGGRTDTQYF
>few|.|TRBV20-1|TRBJ2-1
TGCAGTGCTAGCCGGGACAGAAGGGGGGGTGAGCAGTTCTTC
CSASRDRRGGEQFF
>many|.|TRBV7-9|TRBJ1-2
TGTGCCAGCAGCCCCCCCGGAGGTGGCTACACCTTC
CASSPPGGGYTF
>few|.|TRBV25-1|TRBJ2-1
TGTGCCACCCTAGACAGATCCTACAATGAGCAGTTCTTC
CATLDRSYNEQFF
>.|TRBD1|TRBV10-3|TRBJ2-6
TGTGCCACGAAGATGGGACAGGGGGCGGGAGGGGCCAACGTCCTGACTTTC
CATKMGQGAGGANVLTF
>.|.|TRBV5-5|TRBJ2-2
TGTGCCAGCAGCTTTGTAGTCCTCTGCGGGGAGCTGTTTTTT
CASSFVVLCGELFF
>.|.|TRBV5-1|TRBJ2-5
TGCGCCAGCAGCTTGGAACCTCCCCAAGAGACCCAGTACTTC
CASSLEPPQETQYF
>.|TRBD2|TRBV20-1|TRBJ2-3
TGCAGTGCTATGCGGGGGGGGGTTAGAGATACGCAGTATTTT
CSAMRGGVRDTQYF
>.|TRBD2|TRBV20-1|TRBJ2-3
TGCAGCCGGGGGGGGAGTGGCACAGATACGCAGTATTTT
CSRGGSGTDTQYF
>few|.|TRBV20-1|TRBJ1-1
TGCAGTGCCCCAAGACCCGACAGGAAAGCTTTCTTT
CSAPRPDRKAFF
>many|.|TRBV12-3/TRBV12-4|TRBJ1-6
TGTGCCAGCAGTGATATGGGGCTTTCACCCCTCCACTTT
CASSDMGLSPLHF
>.|.|TRBV7-2|TRBJ2-1
TGTGCCAGCAGCTTAGTTGCTTACCCGGGGACCTACAATGAGCAGTTCTTC
CASSLVAYPGTYNEQFF
>few|.|TRBV20-1|TRBJ2-7
TGCAGTGCTAGTGGGCCAGTCCATCAACTTTACGAGCAGTACTTC
CSASGPVHQLYEQYF
>.|TRBD1|TRBV27|TRBJ2-7
TGTGCCAGCAGGGCTCCGGGACAGGGCTACGAGCAGTACTTC
CASRAPGQGYEQYF
>.|.|TRBV4-3|TRBJ2-1
TGCGCCAGCAGCCAAGACTCCGGCGTAGAGCAGTTCTTC
CASSQDSGVEQFF
>few|TRBD2|TRBV5-6|TRBJ2-3
TGTGCCAGCAGCTTCGTCAGCGGGACTAGATCAGATACGCAGTATTTT
CASSFVSGTRSDTQYF
>.|.|TRBV7-2|TRBJ2-7
TGTGCCAGCAGCTTAGCTGGGGGAGGACACGAGCAGTACTTC
CASSLAGGGHEQYF
>once|.|TRBV11-2|TRBJ2-7
TGTGCCAGCAGCTTACTTCGTGATGGGGAGGACTTC
CASSLLRDGEDF
>.|.|TRBV2|TRBJ2-1
TGTGCCAGCAGTGAACAGGGGTCGGCCTACAATGAGCAGTTCTTC
CASSEQGSAYNEQFF
>.|TRBD2|TRBV6-2/TRBV6-3|TRBJ2-7
TGTGCCAGCAAGCGGCTAGCGGGAGGCTACGAGCAGTACTTC
CASKRLAGGYEQYF
>few|TRBD2|TRBV20-1|TRBJ2-1
TGCAGTGCTAGAGATCCCGGGAGGGCCTCCTACAATGAGCAGTTCTTC
CSARDPGRASYNEQFF
>.|TRBD2|TRBV5-1|TRBJ2-3
TGCGCCAGCAGCTCGGGTGTTCTAGCGGGAGGGCCGGATACGCAGTATTTT
CASSSGVLAGGPDTQYF
>.|.|TRBV4-2|TRBJ2-3
TGTGCCAGCAGCCAAGATAGGGGACCAGCGGTAGTTACCAACACAGATACGCAGTATTTT
CASSQDRGPAVVTNTDTQYF
>.|.|TRBV7-8|TRBJ2-7
TGTGCCAGCAGCTCCCGTGGACAGACCATTGAGGAGCAGTACTTC
CASSSRGQTIEEQYF
>.|.|TRBV25-1|TRBJ1-1
TGTGCCAGCAGGGTAGGGATGGGCACTGAAGCTTTCTTT
CASRVGMGTEAFF
>many|TRBD2|TRBV2|TRBJ2-1
TGTGCCAGCAGGAACCGACTAGCGGGGGGCTACAATGAGCAGTTCTTC
CASRNRLAGGYNEQFF
>few|.|TRBV14|TRBJ2-7
TGTGCCAGCAGCCCCGCCGGGAGCCCCTACGAGCAGTACTTC
CASSPAGSPYEQYF
>many|TRBD2|TRBV5-1|TRBJ2-1
TGCGCCAGCAGCTTGGACCTAGCGGGAGGATTCATGCAGTTCTTC
CASSLDLAGGFMQFF
>many|TRBD2|TRBV3-1|TRBJ2-5
TGTGCCAGCAGCCACGGACTAGCGGGAGCCCACGAGACCCAGTACTTC
CASSHGLAGAHETQYF
>once|TRBD2|TRBV5-1|TRBJ2-7
TGCGCCAGCAGCTTGTTGGGAGGGCGGGGAGAGCAGTACTTC
CASSLLGGRGEQYF
>.|.|TRBV9|TRBJ2-2
TGTGCCAGCAGCGTAGACAGACGGGAGCTGTTTTTT
CASSVDRRELFF
>.|.|TRBV7-8|TRBJ2-3
TGTGCCAGCACAAGAGGGATCGGCACAGATACGCAGTATTTT
CASTRGIGTDTQYF
>.|.|TRBV6-5|TRBJ2-1
TGTGCCAGCAGTTACCTAGCGAATGGTGAGCAGTTCTTC
CASSYLANGEQFF
>.|.|TRBV5-1|TRBJ2-2
TGCGCCAGCAGCTTGGCCACCCTCGACCCCGGGGAGCTGTTTTTT
CASSLATLDPGELFF
>.|.|TRBV20-1|TRBJ2-5
TGCAGTGCTAGAGTATCTCAAGAGACCCAGTACTTC
CSARVSQETQYF
>few|TRBD2|TRBV9|TRBJ2-1
TGTGCCAGCAGCGAGTCCTTTGGGTTGGGACTAGCGGGGAATGAGCAGTTCTTC
CASSESFGLGLAGNEQFF
>few|.|TRBV4-3|TRBJ2-1
TGCGCCAGCAGCCAAGATATGAGTAGGGACTCTCCATTCGGGCAGTTCTTC
CASSQDMSRDSPFGQFF
>many|.|TRBV12-3/TRBV12-4|TRBJ2-5
TGTGCCAGCAGTTTACTTCAGCTAGCCGCCGGGCAGACCCAGTACTTC
CASSLLQLAAGQTQYF
>few|.|TRBV6-1|TRBJ1-4
TGTGCCAGCAGTAGACCAGGTGCTGAAAAACTGTTTTTT
CASSRPGAEKLFF
>few|.|TRBV18|TRBJ1-1
TGTGCCAGCTCACTGGGAAGCGGAGACACTGAAGCTTTCTTT
CASSLGSGDTEAFF
>.|.|TRBV25-1|TRBJ2-1
TGTGCCAGCAGTGACCGCCCCCAACCCCGCTCCTACAATGAGCAGTTCTTC
CASSDRPQPRSYNEQFF
>.|.|TRBV7-2|TRBJ2-2
TGTGCCAGCAGCTCTCTAGGGTTCGGGGAGCTGTTTTTT
CASSSLGFGELFF
>few|.|TRBV5-6|TRBJ2-3
TGTGCCAGCAGCCTTCCCGGGACCCCTACGCAGTATTTT
CASSLPGTPTQYF
>few|.|TRBV5-1|TRBJ2-1
TGCGCCAGCAGTCAGTCCCTCAATGAGCAGTTCTTC
CASSQSLNEQFF
>few|TRBD1|TRBV5-5|TRBJ2-7
TGTGCCAGCAGCCTAACAGGGGGCAGGACCTACGAGCAGTACTTC
CASSLTGGRTYEQYF
>.|TRBD2|TRBV5-1|TRBJ2-5
TGCGCCAGCAGCTTTAGCGGGGGCGCAAGCCAAGAGACCCAGTACTTC
CASSFSGGASQETQYF
>.|.|TRBV5-1|TRBJ1-3
TGCGCCAGCAGCTCCGACACCCGAATCTCTGGAAACACCATATATTTT
CASSSDTRISGNTIYF
>.|.|TRBV5-8|TRBJ2-4
TGTGCCATGAGAGGGACGCTCCTAGGCATTCAGTACTTC
CAMRGTLLGIQYF
>many|.|TRBV12-3/TRBV12-4|TRBJ2-3
TGTGCCAGCAGTTTCAGGTATACGCAGTATTTT
CASSFRYTQYF
>.|.|TRBV20-1|TRBJ2-7
TGCAGTGCGACCTCCCGGGCGCACAGAGGGATAACCTACGAGCAGTACTTC
CSATSRAHRGITYEQYF
>few|.|TRBV5-8|TRBJ2-2
TGTGCCAGCAGCTTGTGGGAGACCGGGGAGCTGTTTTTT
CASSLWETGELFF